The sequence of this TCR beta chain was determined in a study of blood T cell repertoires in COVID-19. Overall study context: Both acute and convalescent COVID-19 samples were obtained from the United States, Italy and Spain.

V was pared by 0 bases and J by 1 base, with 10 bases of the junction left unmatched. Germline CDR1 is SGHNT and CDR2 is YYREEE (reference sequence). The CDR3 consists of 19 residues. This clone was detected only once. Methods used by the authors: From reference gene primer amplification, estimates of nucleated cell counts were derived. The data were produced by immunoSEQ multiplex PCR, yet TCRdb's version contains in-frame clones alone and is incomplete. V and J calls and clone size are as listed in that table; D and trimming were resolved from the DNA. The sample lists 180,000 or so clones, over 75% occurring once.

This TCR was sampled from a man between 50 and 59 years old who had recovered from COVID-19. The specimen sequenced was PBMCs or T cells enriched from blood (not recorded which). The chain uses TRBV5-4 and TRBJ2-6; 7 nucleotides agree with TRBD1. The CDR3 DNA follows: TGTGCCAGCAGCTTGGCACCGGGACAGAGCTTATCTGGGGCCAACGTCCTGACTTTC. This sequence encodes CASSLAPGQSLSGANVLTF.